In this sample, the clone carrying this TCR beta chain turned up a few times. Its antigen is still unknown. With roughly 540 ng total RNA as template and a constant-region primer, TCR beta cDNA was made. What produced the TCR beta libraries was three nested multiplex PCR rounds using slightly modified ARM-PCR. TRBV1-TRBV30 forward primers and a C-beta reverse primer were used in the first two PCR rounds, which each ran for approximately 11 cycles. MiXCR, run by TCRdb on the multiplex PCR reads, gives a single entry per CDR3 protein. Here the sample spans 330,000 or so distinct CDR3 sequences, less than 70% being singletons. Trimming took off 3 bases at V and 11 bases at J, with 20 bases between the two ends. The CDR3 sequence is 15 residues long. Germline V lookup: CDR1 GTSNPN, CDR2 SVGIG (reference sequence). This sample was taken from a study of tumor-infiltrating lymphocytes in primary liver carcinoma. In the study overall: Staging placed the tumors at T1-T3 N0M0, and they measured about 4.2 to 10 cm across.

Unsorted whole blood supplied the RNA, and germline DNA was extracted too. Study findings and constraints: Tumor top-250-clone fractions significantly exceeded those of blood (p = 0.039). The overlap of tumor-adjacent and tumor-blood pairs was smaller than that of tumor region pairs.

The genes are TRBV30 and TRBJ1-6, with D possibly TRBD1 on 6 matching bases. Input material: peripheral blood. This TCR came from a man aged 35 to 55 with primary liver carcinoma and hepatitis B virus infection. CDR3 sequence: CAWRDDPTGGTPLHF. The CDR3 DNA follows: TGTGCCTGGAGGGACGATCCGACAGGCGGGACACCCCTCCACTTT.